Reported below is one TCR beta chain. What it binds is unknown. The sample comes from a study of cytomegalovirus exposure and HLA in healthy donors. Study conclusions and caveats: Analysis was carried out at a later point, and it linked a missense DCLRE1C variant to TCR beta V- and J-gene trimming.

PCR amplification relied on 60 Vbeta primers (plus 13 Jbeta primers). The repertoire was sequenced with immunoSEQ multiplex PCR; TCRdb's copy has only in-frame clones and lacks some. The table includes about 130,000 clones, about three quarters detected once. The CDR3 totals 16 residues. V shed 3 bases and J 2 bases; nucleotides not matched to a gene: 7. Germline CDR1 PRHDT, CDR2 FYEKMQ (reference sequence). The receptor's source is a woman aged 30 to 39 in good health and CMV-seronegative. The J gene is TRBJ1-5, the V gene TRBV13; 7 bases agree with TRBD1. The sequenced sample consisted of PBMCs. The CDR3 DNA is TGTGCCAGCAGCTTGGGCGACGGGACAGGCAATCAGCCCCAGCATTTT. This encodes CASSLGDGTGNQPQHF.